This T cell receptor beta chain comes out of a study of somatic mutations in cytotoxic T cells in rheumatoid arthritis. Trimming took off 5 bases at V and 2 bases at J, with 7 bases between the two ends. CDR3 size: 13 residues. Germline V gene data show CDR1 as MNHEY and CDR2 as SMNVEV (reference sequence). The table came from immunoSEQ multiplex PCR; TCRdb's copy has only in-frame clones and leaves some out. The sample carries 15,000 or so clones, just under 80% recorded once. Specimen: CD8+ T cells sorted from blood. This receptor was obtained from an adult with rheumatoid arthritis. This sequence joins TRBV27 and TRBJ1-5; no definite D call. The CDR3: CASSQWGNQPQHF. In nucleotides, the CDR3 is TGTGCCAGCAGTCAATGGGGCAATCAGCCCCAGCATTTT.